This T cell receptor beta chain is from a study of Graves' ophthalmopathy and Graves' hyperthyroidism. Each hyperthyroidism patient was newly diagnosed, with under 2 months' duration, and aged 18 to 65. TCR beta CDR3 amplification used RNA transcripts. HTBI-primed RT-PCR formed the first round, and a multiplex PCR formed the second. Each CDR3 protein gets one entry after TCRdb re-called the multiplex PCR reads with MiXCR. Of 600,000 to 650,000 distinct CDR3 sequences listed, 22% are singletons. In regard to this clonotype: Its ends do not fully match the called genes, so a read error is possible.

The sample taken for sequencing was peripheral blood. The TCR was taken from a woman between 18 and 29 years old with stable Graves' hyperthyroidism. Some clones in this sample may be carry-over from other donors' samples.

The CDR3 spells CSASVGLEYEIQYF. The CDR3 coding sequence is TGCAGTGCTAGCGTGGGACTAGAATACGAGATCCAGTACTTC. This rearrangement joins TRBV20-1 to TRBJ2-5; 8 nucleotides agree with TRBD2. This CDR3 spans 14 amino acids. Germline values: CDR1 DFQATT, CDR2 SNEGSKA (reference sequence).